This T cell receptor beta chain was obtained from a study of blood T cell repertoires in COVID-19. CDR1 LGHNT and CDR2 FRNRAP come from the germline V gene. The CDR3 covers 16 residues. V was trimmed by 0 bases and J by 0 bases, leaving 9 bases between them. Data came from immunoSEQ multiplex PCR; TCRdb stores just in-frame clones and leaves some out. The sample yields 150,000 to 200,000 clones, 70% to 90% seen once. J is TRBJ1-5 and V is TRBV12-5; no firm D call. Sequencing input: peripheral blood. The receptor was isolated from a man between 18 and 35 years old who had recovered from COVID-19. CDR3 sequence reads: CASGLVEHYSNQPQHF. The CDR3 nucleotides are TGTGCTAGTGGTTTGGTAGAGCACTATAGCAATCAGCCCCAGCATTTT.